A single sample is the source of the 23 T cell receptor beta chains below, sequenced in a study of T cells in Graves' hyperthyroidism and ophthalmopathy. RNA transcripts served as the template for amplifying TCR beta CDR3 regions. HTBI primers drove first-round RT-PCR of the TCR CDR3. TCRdb re-derived calls from the multiplex PCR reads in MiXCR, one entry per CDR3 protein. In the table there are approximately 210,000 distinct CDR3 sequences, over 15% of which are singletons. Sample: blood. The receptor source for this set is a man aged 50-59 years with Graves' hyperthyroidism.

This clonotype was seen ten or more times. The chain combines TRBV30 with TRBJ2-1; either TRBD1 or TRBD2 may supply D (5 bases each). This CDR3 contains 16 residues. Trimming took off 2 bases at V and 3 bases at J, with 17 bases between the two ends. Germline V lookup: CDR1 GTSNPN, CDR2 SVGIG (reference sequence). CDR3 in DNA: TGTGCCTGGAGTTCGACAGCGGAGAGCCTCTACAATGAGCAGTTCTTC. Translation: CAWSSTAESLYNEQFF.

This clonotype was seen at least ten times. The genes are TRBV28 and TRBJ1-2; 9 bases map to TRBD1. This CDR3 is 15 amino acids long. J was trimmed by 7 bases and V by 4 bases; bases with no gene match: 10. CDR1 and CDR2 (germline): MDHEN, SYDVKM. This CDR3 reads CASSSFGQGRGGYTF. CDR3 nucleotide sequence: TGTGCCAGCAGTTCCTTCGGACAGGGGCGGGGTGGCTACACCTTC.

This clonotype has more than one count but fewer than ten. The V call is TRBV20-1, the J call TRBJ2-7; D may match TRBD1 or TRBD2 (5 bases each). The length of the CDR3 is 15 residues. Germline lookup yields CDR1 DFQATT and CDR2 SNEGSKA (reference sequence). Trimming pared 0 bases from V and 2 bases from J, leaving 14 bases between. The DNA for the CDR3 is TGCAGTGCTAGAGATCTCCGGGGCGGAACCTACGAGCAGTACTTC. Amino acids: CSARDLRGGTYEQYF.

This clonotype was seen a few times. The chain links TRBV18 to TRBJ1-1; the D is unclear. The CDR3 runs 17 residues. The germline V gene has CDR1 KGHSH and CDR2 LQKENI. Trimming left V 2 bases short and J 3 bases short, with 19 bases between. The CDR3 DNA is TGTGCCAGCTCACCATTGGAGGGTGAGGATTTGGACACTGAAGCTTTCTTT. Translated, it gives CASSPLEGEDLDTEAFF. Looking up the rest from reference TRBV18 and TRBJ1-1 gives the full variable domain: NAGVMQNPRHLVRRRGQEARLRCSPMKGHSHVYWYRQLPEEGLKFMVYLQKENIIDESGMPKERFSAEFPKEGPSILRIQQVVRGDSAAYFCASSPLEGEDLDTEAFFGQGTRLTVV.

This clonotype was detected a few times. A much larger clone sits a single nucleotide away, making a read error possible. The rearrangement joins TRBV6-1 to TRBJ2-7; the match to TRBD1 covers 7 bases. Germline lookup yields CDR1 MNHNS and CDR2 SASEGT. V was pared by 8 bases and J by 2 bases, with 6 bases of the junction left unmatched. The CDR3 is made up of 13 amino acids. The CDR3 region is CASGGQVPYEQYF. The DNA of the CDR3 is TGTGCCAGCGGTGGACAGGTCCCCTACGAGCAGTACTTC.

This clonotype was seen repeatedly, ten times or more. The chain combines TRBV12-3 or TRBV12-4 with TRBJ2-2; the D is unclear. Trimming shortened V by 4 bases and J by 4 bases, and 4 bases separated the two germline ends. The CDR3 runs to 12 residues. The CDR3 is CASSYFTGELFF. In DNA form, the CDR3 reads TGTGCCAGCAGTTATTTCACCGGGGAGCTGTTTTTT.

In its sample, this clonotype was seen a few times. This CDR3 is CASTPSRGIKQFF. The CDR3 DNA sequence: TGTGCCAGCACCCCATCGAGGGGAATCAAGCAGTTCTTC. The chain carries TRBV6-1 and TRBJ2-1; D tentatively fits TRBD1 or TRBD2 (5 bases each). The CDR3 covers 13 residues. Trimming cost V 7 bases and J 11 bases, with 18 bases left between them. The germline V gene encodes CDR1 MNHNS and CDR2 SASEGT.

On this clonotype: At one boundary the junction diverges from the germline segment, which might be a read error. The chain recombines TRBV18 with TRBJ2-5; D is possibly TRBD1 or TRBD2 (5 bases each). The CDR3 contains 14 residues. The germline V gene encodes CDR1 KGHSH and CDR2 LQKENI. The CDR3 region is CASSPPAMGETQHF. The CDR3 region has the DNA TGTGCCAGCTCACCACCTGCTATGGGGGAGACCCAGCACTTC.

A remark on this clonotype: A read error is possible here, since a much larger clone lies one base away. This chain connects TRBV6-2 or TRBV6-3 to TRBJ2-7; possible D gene TRBD2, 7 bases. The CDR3 has 14 amino acids. Trimming removed 3 bases at V and 6 bases at J, with 15 bases between. Germline CDR1 MNHEY, CDR2 SVGEGT. CDR3 sequence (DNA): TGTGCCAGCAGTTATGCGGGGGCGGCGAGCGAGCAGTACTTC. This encodes CASSYAGAASEQYF.

This clonotype was detected many times. The V and J genes are TRBV7-9 and TRBJ2-7; no definite D call. V dropped 1 base and J dropped 3 bases, with 22 bases sitting between them. Germline assignment: CDR1 SEHNR and CDR2 FQNEAQ (reference sequence). CDR3 length: 18 residues. The CDR3 here is CASSLDFLGRKDLYEQYF. The CDR3, as DNA: TGTGCCAGCAGCTTAGATTTTTTGGGCCGAAAGGACCTCTACGAGCAGTACTTC.

The chain is built from TRBV20-1 and TRBJ1-4; tentative D call: TRBD1 (6 bases). The V and J ends lost 5 bases and 5 bases respectively, with 12 bases between them. The CDR3 sequence is 13 residues long. From germline, CDR1 is DFQATT and CDR2 SNEGSKA (reference sequence). The CDR3, as DNA: TGCAGTGCTGTAGATGGACAGAATGAAAAACTGTTTTTT. Its translation is CSAVDGQNEKLFF.

This clonotype occurred many times. This rearrangement joins TRBV15 to TRBJ1-2; D remains ambiguous. The ends were cut back, 1 base at V and 4 bases at J, with 7 bases in the middle. CDR1 LNHNV and CDR2 YYDKDF come from the germline V gene (reference sequence). There are 13 residues in the CDR3. The CDR3 loop is CATSRGPSYGYTF. For the CDR3, the DNA is TGTGCCACCAGCAGAGGCCCATCCTATGGCTACACCTTC. Full variable domain (remainder filled in from reference TRBV15 and TRBJ1-2): DAMVIQNPRYQVTQFGKPVTLSCSQTLNHNVMYWYQQKSSQAPKLLFHYYDKDFNNEADTPDNFQSRRPNTSFCFLDIRSPGLGDTAMYLCATSRGPSYGYTFGSGTRLTVV.

On this clonotype: One end of the junction varies from germline; a read error may be responsible. The CDR3 loop is CANSQDPQGRQTEAFF. CDR3 nucleotide sequence: TGTGCCAACAGCCAGGACCCCCAGGGAAGGCAAACTGAAGCTTTCTTT. This rearrangement joins TRBV3-1 to TRBJ1-1; tentatively, D is TRBD1 (5 bases). This CDR3 comprises 16 residues. Germline loops: CDR1 LGHDT, CDR2 YNNKEL (reference sequence).

V is TRBV4-1 and J is TRBJ1-4; TRBD1 matches 8 bases. The V segment lost 2 bases and the J segment 11 bases; nucleotides outside the gene matches: 7. Per germline, CDR1 MGHRA and CDR2 YSYEKL. The CDR3 contains 14 residues. The chain's CDR3 is CASSQTGTGAKLFF. The CDR3 DNA reads as TGCGCCAGCAGCCAAACCGGGACAGGCGCTAAACTGTTTTTT.

This clonotype has a count of ten or more. V and J are TRBV7-2 and TRBJ2-3; tentative D call: TRBD1 (6 bases). V lost 5 bases to trimming and J lost 2 bases, with 8 bases between them. This CDR3 is built from 13 residues. Germline CDR1 is SGHTA and CDR2 is FQGNSA. The CDR3: CASSRDTTDTQYF. The CDR3 nucleotides are TGTGCCAGCAGCCGGGACACCACAGATACGCAGTATTTT.

In this sample, this clonotype turned up once. The rearrangement uses TRBV6-1 and TRBJ1-3; perhaps TRBD1 as D (5 bases). CDR3 length: 13 residues. The germline CDR1 and CDR2 sequences are MNHNS and SASEGT. Trimming shortened V by 5 bases and J by 2 bases, and 7 bases separated the two germline ends. The CDR3 region has the DNA TGTGCCAGCAGTACAGGAACTGGAAACACCATATATTTT. It codes for CASSTGTGNTIYF.

The sample holds a few counts of this clonotype. CDR3 loop: CSAKWGWTGEKLPYNEQFF. The DNA for the CDR3 is TGCAGTGCTAAATGGGGCTGGACAGGGGAAAAATTACCCTACAATGAGCAGTTCTTC. The J gene is TRBJ2-1, the V gene TRBV20-1; TRBD1 matches at 9 bases. Trimming removed 4 bases from V and 2 bases from J; junction bases left unmatched: 18. Germline V CDR1 and CDR2: DFQATT, SNEGSKA (reference sequence). The CDR3 spans 19 residues.

The chain links TRBV9 to TRBJ1-2, with D possibly TRBD1 on 5 matching bases. Trimming took off 0 bases at V and 7 bases at J, with 7 bases between the two ends. CDR1 and CDR2 from the germline V gene are SGDLS and YYNGEE. CDR3 length equals 12 residues. CDR3 sequence reads: CASSVGGIGYTF. The DNA of the CDR3 is TGTGCCAGCAGCGTAGGGGGGATTGGCTACACCTTC.

This clonotype has a single count. The V and J genes are TRBV9 and TRBJ1-5, with D unresolved. Germline V lookup: CDR1 SGDLS, CDR2 YYNGEE. The CDR3 consists of 15 residues. V lost 3 bases, J lost 3 bases, and 13 bases lay in between. CDR3 DNA sequence: TGTGCCAGCAGCGCAGATGGGTTCTTCAATCAGCCCCAGCATTTT. Its translation: CASSADGFFNQPQHF. Complete variable domain (other parts from reference TRBV9 and TRBJ1-5): DSGVTQTPKHLITATGQRVTLRCSPRSGDLSVYWYQQSLDQGLQFLIQYYNGEERAKGNILERFSAQQFPDLHSELNLSSLELGDSALYFCASSADGFFNQPQHFGDGTRLSIL.

This clonotype came up a few times. This rearrangement joins TRBV9 to TRBJ2-1; D is tentatively TRBD1 or TRBD2 (5 bases each). Germline CDR1 reads SGDLS; CDR2 reads YYNGEE. V was clipped by 0 bases and J by 10 bases, with 14 bases between them. The length of the CDR3 is 14 residues. The CDR3 is CASSVGVGAPEQFF. The CDR3, as DNA: TGTGCCAGCAGCGTAGGGGTCGGGGCCCCCGAGCAGTTCTTC.

The table lists this clonotype with a few counts. The rearrangement joins TRBV6-6 to TRBJ2-7; D may match TRBD1 or TRBD2 (6 bases each). Germline values: CDR1 MNHNY, CDR2 SVGAGI (reference sequence). V lost 0 bases and J 6 bases, leaving 9 bases between the germline ends. The length of the CDR3 is 13 residues. CDR3 DNA sequence: TGTGCCAGCAGTTACTCGGGGGGCCTCGAGCAGTACTTC. Encoded protein: CASSYSGGLEQYF.

A few counts support this clonotype. The V call is TRBV5-1, the J call TRBJ2-3; 14 bases are shared with TRBD2. V lost 4 bases to trimming and J lost 3 bases; unmatched junction nucleotides: 10. The CDR3 has 18 residues. Per the germline V gene, CDR1 is SGHRS and CDR2 is YFSETQ. The DNA for the CDR3 is TGCGCCAGCAGCGCCTCCGGGACTAGCGGGAGAAAAACAGATACGCAGTATTTT. This encodes CASSASGTSGRKTDTQYF.

This clonotype occurred many times. V usage is TRBV2 and J usage is TRBJ1-1; possible D gene TRBD1, 5 bases. Per germline, CDR1 SNHLY and CDR2 FYNNEI. Trimming removed 4 bases from V and 5 bases from J, with 14 bases in between. This CDR3 spans 14 amino acids. CDR3 bases: TGTGCCAGCAGTGGTTTTAGGGGCTGGACTGAAGCTTTCTTT. Protein sequence: CASSGFRGWTEAFF. The whole variable domain, filled in from reference TRBV2 and TRBJ1-1, reads EPEVTQTPSHQVTQMGQEVILRCVPISNHLYFYWYRQILGQKVEFLVSFYNNEISEKSEIFDDQFSVERPDGSNFTLKIRSTKLEDSAMYFCASSGFRGWTEAFFGQGTRLTVV.